This note documents a single T cell receptor beta chain sequence. The target antigen is unknown. TCR sequencing used cDNA made by reverse transcription of extracted RNA. Using immunoSEQ multiplex PCR, the repertoire was profiled, and TCRdb retains in-frame clones only, with some absent. The sample contains roughly 100,000 clones, about 60% of which appear only once. PBMCs provided sorted CD4+ and CD8+ T cells. The entry originates in a study of CD8+ T cells in alopecia areata. The germline gives CDR1 SGHTA, CDR2 FQGNSA. The CDR3 spans 15 residues. V was pared by 0 bases and J by 2 bases, with 10 bases between. General study findings and limits: Although TCR sharing was seen in mice, sharing across patients was less clear, possibly for HLA-related reasons. An increase in clonality over normal scalp was evident in lesional scalp, especially alopecia totalis/universalis. Sequence data from scalp samples additionally include resident alphabeta T cells of normal skin.

Sequencing input: CD4+ T cells sorted from blood. This receptor was identified in a human donor in good health. The chain has TRBV7-2 and TRBJ2-5; TRBD1 or TRBD2 may be the D gene (5 bases each). CDR3 in DNA: TGTGCCAGCAGCTTAGCCGGGACGCCTCAAGAGACCCAGTACTTC. Protein sequence: CASSLAGTPQETQYF.